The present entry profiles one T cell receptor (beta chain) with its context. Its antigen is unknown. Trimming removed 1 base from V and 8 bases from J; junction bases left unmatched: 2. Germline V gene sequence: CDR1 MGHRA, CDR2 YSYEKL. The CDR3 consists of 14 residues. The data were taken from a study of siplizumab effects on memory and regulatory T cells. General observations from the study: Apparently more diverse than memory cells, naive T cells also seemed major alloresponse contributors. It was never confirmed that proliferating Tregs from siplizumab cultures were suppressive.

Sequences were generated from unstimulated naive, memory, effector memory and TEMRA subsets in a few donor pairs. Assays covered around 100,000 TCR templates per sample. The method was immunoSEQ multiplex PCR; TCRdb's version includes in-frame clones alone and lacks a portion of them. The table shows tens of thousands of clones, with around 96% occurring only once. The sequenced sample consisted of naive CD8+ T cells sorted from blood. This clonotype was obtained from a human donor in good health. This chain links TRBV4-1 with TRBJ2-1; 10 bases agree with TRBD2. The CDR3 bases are TGCGCCAGCAGCCAAGGGACTAGCGGTTATGAGCAGTTCTTC. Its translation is CASSQGTSGYEQFF.